The 20 T cell receptor beta chains below were found in one sample sequenced in a study of T-cell reconstitution after alpha-beta-depleted transplantation in children. TCRbeta library preparation incorporated unique molecular identifiers. One entry per CDR3 protein, called by TCRdb with MiXCR from the PCR reads. The table includes some 200,000 distinct CDR3 sequences, just over 14% detected once. The starting material was PBMCs from the stem cell graft donor, obtained from the stem cell graft. The source of these receptors is a human donor who donated a stem cell graft to a child with acute lymphoblastic leukemia.

The sample holds many counts of this clonotype. CDR3 in DNA: TGTGCCAGCAGCTTAGGGAGGCTAGCGGGAGATTCCTACAATGAGCAGTTCTTC. Encoded protein: CASSLGRLAGDSYNEQFF. This chain links TRBV11-2 with TRBJ2-1; 10 positions match TRBD2. This CDR3 has 18 amino acids. J lost 1 base, V lost 1 base, and 7 bases had no gene match. Per the germline V gene, CDR1 is SGHAT and CDR2 is FQNNGV.

This chain connects TRBV30 to TRBJ1-1; 8 bases line up with TRBD1. Germline V gives CDR1 GTSNPN, CDR2 SVGIG (reference sequence). The V segment lost 0 bases and the J segment 4 bases; nucleotides outside the gene matches: 10. The CDR3 covers 16 residues. CDR3 amino acids: CAWSVNGRGHGTEAFF. The CDR3 DNA reads TGTGCCTGGAGTGTAAACGGCAGGGGGCACGGCACTGAAGCTTTCTTT. Full variable domain (rest looked up from reference TRBV30 and TRBJ1-1): SQTIHQWPATLVQPVGSPLSLECTVEGTSNPNLYWYRQAAGRGLQLLFYSVGIGQISSEVPQNLSASRPQDRQFILSSKKLLLSDSGFYLCAWSVNGRGHGTEAFFGQGTRLTVV.

The chain is built from TRBV6-1 and TRBJ1-5; D may be TRBD1 (5 bases). The CDR3 sequence is 12 residues long. The V gene lost 3 bases and the J gene lost 5 bases, with 5 bases spanning the gap. Germline assignment: CDR1 MNHNS and CDR2 SASEGT. Here the CDR3 DNA reads TGTGCCAGCAGTGAGGGACATCAGCCCCAGCATTTT. Amino acid sequence: CASSEGHQPQHF.

This clonotype was seen ten or more times. The chain has TRBV12-3 or TRBV12-4 and TRBJ1-1; no reliable D call. This CDR3 contains 14 residues. V was shortened by 4 bases and J by 0 bases, with 9 bases between the two germline ends. CDR3 region: CASSSGRLNTEAFF. The CDR3, as DNA: TGTGCCAGCAGTTCGGGCAGGCTGAACACTGAAGCTTTCTTT.

This clonotype was observed many times. This chain connects TRBV29-1 to TRBJ1-2; 7 nucleotides align to TRBD1. Per germline, CDR1 SQVTM and CDR2 ANQGSEA. The CDR3 runs to 12 residues. With 4 bases clipped from V and 6 bases from J, the junction kept 5 bases outside the gene matches. The CDR3 sequence is CSVVSGQDGYTF. The CDR3 DNA sequence: TGCAGCGTTGTATCCGGACAGGATGGCTACACCTTC.

This clonotype showed up many times. The V call is TRBV19, the J call TRBJ1-1; tentatively, D is TRBD1 (5 bases). V lost 5 bases, J lost 1 base, and 17 bases lay in between. The germline gives CDR1 LNHDA, CDR2 SQIVND (reference sequence). The CDR3 consists of 16 residues. The CDR3, as DNA: TGTGCCAGTAGTGCACCGGGACCCTTAGCGAACACTGAAGCTTTCTTT. It encodes CASSAPGPLANTEAFF.

The chain has TRBV3-1 and TRBJ2-1, with 8 nucleotides matching TRBD1. The CDR3 covers 17 residues. The germline V gene encodes CDR1 LGHDT and CDR2 YNNKEL (reference sequence). V shed 3 bases and J 6 bases; nucleotides not matched to a gene: 13. CDR3 loop: CASSQMRDRGWSNEQFF. The CDR3, as DNA: TGTGCCAGCAGCCAGATGAGAGACAGGGGTTGGAGCAATGAGCAGTTCTTC.

The chain links TRBV29-1 to TRBJ2-3, with 10 nucleotides matching TRBD2. The CDR3 has 14 residues. The J segment lost 6 bases and the V segment lost 6 bases, leaving 9 bases of the junction unmatched. Germline lookup yields CDR1 SQVTM and CDR2 ANQGSEA. The CDR3 spells CSVKREGHGDTQYF. DNA for the CDR3: TGCAGCGTCAAGCGGGAGGGCCATGGGGATACGCAGTATTTT.

V gene TRBV12-2 combines with J gene TRBJ2-1; the table calls TRBD2, which could not be checked here. TRBV12-2 is reported as a pseudogene. The CDR3 is 20 amino acids. CDR3 in amino acids: CASRLESRLAGFSSYNEQFF. In nucleotides, the CDR3 is TGTGCAAGTCGCTTAGAGTCCAGACTAGCGGGGTTTAGCTCCTACAATGAGCAGTTCTTC.

The table lists this clonotype with many counts. V and J are TRBV28 and TRBJ1-5, with a tentative D call TRBD1 (6 bases). The CDR3 extends over 15 amino acids. Germline-derived CDR1 and CDR2 are MDHEN and SYDVKM. Deletions cut 2 bases from V and 7 bases from J, with 15 bases between. CDR3 bases: TGTGCCAGCAGTTTAACCACAGGGACAAACCAGCCCCAGCATTTT. Its protein product is CASSLTTGTNQPQHF.

The chain is built from TRBV7-9 and TRBJ1-2; D is undetermined. The CDR3 sequence is 17 residues long. Germline CDR1 is SEHNR and CDR2 is FQNEAQ (reference sequence). V lost 7 bases and J 4 bases, leaving 25 bases between the germline ends. The DNA for the CDR3 is TGTGCCAGCACCCTTGGCTCGGGCCAACTAGGCTTCTATGGCTACACCTTC. This encodes CASTLGSGQLGFYGYTF.

Worth noting for this clonotype: A much more abundant neighbour one base away suggests this may be a read error. This chain uses TRBV20-1 with TRBJ2-4; D unclear. CDR3 length: 13 amino acids. Looked up from germline, CDR1 is DFQATT and CDR2 is SNEGSKA (reference sequence). CDR3 nucleotide sequence: TGCAGTGCCCAATTACCGGCCCAAAACAGTCAGTACTTC. This sequence encodes CSAQLPAQNSQYF.

The rearrangement joins TRBV29-1 to TRBJ2-1; the match to TRBD1 covers 8 bases. CDR1 is SQVTM and CDR2 is ANQGSEA in the germline V gene. The J segment lost 4 bases and the V segment lost 5 bases, leaving 10 bases of the junction unmatched. The CDR3 is 15 amino acids. CDR3 sequence (DNA): TGCAGCGTTTACCGCGGGACAGGAGATTACAATGAGCAGTTCTTC. Protein: CSVYRGTGDYNEQFF.

This clonotype was observed at least ten times. This chain uses TRBV12-3 or TRBV12-4 with TRBJ1-1, with D uncertain. The CDR3 totals 15 residues. Trimming stripped 6 bases from V and 5 bases from J, with 19 bases between. The CDR3 coding sequence is TGTGCCAGCAGGATACGTGGAGAGGGTAGGACTGAAGCTTTCTTT. As protein: CASRIRGEGRTEAFF.

This clonotype was observed many times. The V gene is TRBV29-1, the J gene TRBJ2-2; weak D call: TRBD2 (6 bases). This CDR3 has 15 residues. With 1 base removed from V and 4 bases from J, the gap between germline ends came to 13 bases. Germline assignment: CDR1 SQVTM and CDR2 ANQGSEA. The CDR3 loop is CSVEAPGTGTGELFF. The CDR3, as DNA: TGCAGCGTTGAAGCCCCGGGGACTGGCACCGGGGAGCTGTTTTTT.

This clonotype was counted many times. The chain recombines TRBV7-2 with TRBJ2-1, with a weak D call TRBD2 (6 bases). Between the trimmed V and J ends, which lost 3 bases and 6 bases, there was a span of 15 bases. This CDR3 spans 15 amino acids. Germline CDR1 and CDR2: SGHTA and FQGNSA. The CDR3 reads CASSFQRAPGNEQFF. Written as DNA, the CDR3 is TGTGCCAGCAGCTTCCAGCGGGCCCCAGGCAATGAGCAGTTCTTC.

The genes are TRBV29-1 and TRBJ2-5; 7 positions match TRBD1. V gave up 5 bases and J gave up 0 bases; unmatched junction bases: 3. The CDR3 spans 13 residues. Per germline, CDR1 SQVTM and CDR2 ANQGSEA. CDR3 region: CSVCDRDQETQYF. In nucleotides, the CDR3 is TGCAGCGTTTGTGACAGGGACCAAGAGACCCAGTACTTC.

At least ten counts were recorded for this clonotype. The chain carries TRBV5-1 and TRBJ2-5, with 8 bases fitting TRBD2. J gave up 2 bases and V 4 bases, and 7 bases lay outside the gene matches. The CDR3 totals 15 residues. Per the germline V gene, CDR1 is SGHRS and CDR2 is YFSETQ. CDR3 DNA: TGCGCCAGCAGCCCGGAGACTAGCGTACAAGAGACCCAGTACTTC. The encoded protein is CASSPETSVQETQYF.

V usage is TRBV6-2 or TRBV6-3 and J usage is TRBJ2-3, with 13 nucleotides matching TRBD2. This CDR3 is 16 amino acids long. Germline trimming cut 6 bases from V and 5 bases from J; bases unmatched to any gene: 8. From germline, CDR1 is MNHEY and CDR2 SVGEGT. The CDR3 DNA reads as TGTGCCAGCAGGTTCACTAGCGGGAGGGCCAGAGATACGCAGTATTTT. Its translation: CASRFTSGRARDTQYF.

This clonotype turned up a few times. The V call is TRBV28, the J call TRBJ2-7; 11 nucleotides align to TRBD2. Germline V gene sequence: CDR1 MDHEN, CDR2 SYDVKM. This CDR3 is 14 amino acids long. CDR3 sequence: CETRPGTSGYEQYF. CDR3 nucleotides: TGTGAAACCCGTCCGGGGACTAGCGGCTACGAGCAGTACTTC.